This is a list of T cell receptor beta chains from one sample in a study of blood T cell repertoires in COVID-19. Profiling relied on immunoSEQ multiplex PCR, and the TCRdb table lists in-frame clones only, not all of them. The sample lists roughly 150,000 clones; approximately 84% were seen once. Sequencing was done on a sample of peripheral blood. These receptor sequences come from a woman older than 75 with acute or convalescent COVID-19. Both conserved end residues are part of each CDR3. A D gene is named only where the DNA matches it firmly. A clone size is listed for some rows: how often the clone was seen (once, few, many), or a class if it is expanded.

d_gene: -; j_gene: TRBJ1-5; abundance: -; v_gene: TRBV4-1; CDR3aa: CASSQVPTDLLNSNQPQHF; CDR3nt: TGCGCCAGCAGCCAAGTACCGACAGACTTACTGAATAGCAATCAGCCCCAGCATTTT
d_gene: -; j_gene: TRBJ2-3; abundance: once; v_gene: TRBV5-1; CDR3aa: CASSLGTSTDTQYF; CDR3nt: TGCGCCAGCAGCCTAGGGACTAGCACAGATACGCAGTATTTT
d_gene: -; j_gene: TRBJ1-5; abundance: once; v_gene: TRBV19; CDR3aa: CASSERHSNQPQHF; CDR3nt: TGTGCCAGTAGTGAACGACACAGCAATCAGCCCCAGCATTTT
d_gene: TRBD1; j_gene: TRBJ1-2; abundance: -; v_gene: TRBV10-1; CDR3aa: CASSDRRGEGYTF; CDR3nt: TGCGCCAGCAGTGATCGCAGGGGGGAAGGCTACACCTTC
d_gene: TRBD1; j_gene: TRBJ1-3; abundance: -; v_gene: TRBV10-3; CDR3aa: CAIQGQGATGNTIYF; CDR3nt: TGTGCCATACAAGGACAGGGGGCAACTGGAAACACCATATATTTT
d_gene: -; j_gene: TRBJ2-1; abundance: -; v_gene: TRBV11-3; CDR3aa: CASSLGLNNEQFF; CDR3nt: TGTGCCAGCAGCTTAGGCCTAAACAATGAGCAGTTCTTC
d_gene: TRBD1; j_gene: TRBJ1-5; abundance: -; v_gene: TRBV2; CDR3aa: CASSKTGTGANQPQHF; CDR3nt: TGTGCCAGCAGTAAAACCGGGACAGGGGCCAATCAGCCCCAGCATTTT
d_gene: -; j_gene: TRBJ1-2; abundance: -; v_gene: TRBV7-9; CDR3aa: CASSLGTPGSYGYTF; CDR3nt: TGTGCCAGCAGCTTAGGCACCCCAGGGTCCTATGGCTACACCTTC
d_gene: TRBD1; j_gene: TRBJ1-4; abundance: -; v_gene: TRBV18; CDR3aa: CASSPRTGDEKLFF; CDR3nt: TGTGCCAGCTCACCCCGGACAGGGGACGAAAAACTGTTTTTT
d_gene: -; j_gene: TRBJ2-5; abundance: -; v_gene: TRBV7-6; CDR3aa: CASSTIVEGETQYF; CDR3nt: TGTGCCAGCAGCACCATCGTGGAGGGCGAGACCCAGTACTTC
d_gene: -; j_gene: TRBJ2-7; abundance: -; v_gene: TRBV11-3; CDR3aa: CASSLDLASEQYF; CDR3nt: TGTGCCAGCAGCTTAGATCTAGCCTCCGAGCAGTACTTC
d_gene: TRBD2; j_gene: TRBJ2-3; abundance: few; v_gene: TRBV7-2; CDR3aa: CASLLAGTDTQYF; CDR3nt: TGTGCCAGCTTACTAGCGGGCACAGATACGCAGTATTTT
d_gene: TRBD2; j_gene: TRBJ2-5; abundance: -; v_gene: TRBV5-1; CDR3aa: CASSLAPSGGGQETQYF; CDR3nt: TGCGCCAGCAGCTTGGCCCCTAGCGGGGGGGGACAAGAGACCCAGTACTTC
d_gene: -; j_gene: TRBJ1-2; abundance: -; v_gene: TRBV20-1; CDR3aa: CSAAGDYGYTF; CDR3nt: TGCAGTGCTGCAGGGGACTATGGCTACACCTTC
d_gene: -; j_gene: TRBJ1-6; abundance: -; v_gene: TRBV18; CDR3aa: CASSPRGLSPADSPLHF; CDR3nt: TGTGCCAGCTCACCACGGGGGCTCTCCCCGGCAGATTCACCCCTCCACTTT
d_gene: TRBD1; j_gene: TRBJ1-5; abundance: -; v_gene: TRBV15; CDR3aa: CATSSRQGLGGQPQHF; CDR3nt: TGTGCCACCAGCAGTAGACAGGGTCTGGGTGGTCAGCCCCAGCATTTT
d_gene: TRBD1; j_gene: TRBJ1-4; abundance: -; v_gene: TRBV5-4; CDR3aa: CASRDRDGEKLFF; CDR3nt: TGTGCCAGCAGGGACAGGGACGGAGAAAAACTGTTTTTT
d_gene: TRBD1; j_gene: TRBJ1-2; abundance: once; v_gene: TRBV7-6; CDR3aa: CASSPWLQGAGGYTF; CDR3nt: TGTGCCAGCAGCCCCTGGTTACAGGGGGCGGGGGGCTACACCTTC
d_gene: -; j_gene: TRBJ1-1; abundance: once; v_gene: TRBV5-1; CDR3aa: CASSPGAIGVNTEAFF; CDR3nt: TGCGCCAGCAGCCCGGGTGCTATCGGGGTGAACACTGAAGCTTTCTTT
d_gene: TRBD2; j_gene: TRBJ2-3; abundance: -; v_gene: TRBV7-9; CDR3aa: CASSSLAGGPQDTQYF; CDR3nt: TGTGCCAGCAGCTCCCTAGCGGGAGGGCCACAAGATACGCAGTATTTT
d_gene: -; j_gene: TRBJ2-1; abundance: -; v_gene: TRBV6-5; CDR3aa: CASTVYSNSYNEQFF; CDR3nt: TGTGCCAGCACCGTCTACAGCAACTCCTACAATGAGCAGTTCTTC
d_gene: -; j_gene: TRBJ1-1; abundance: -; v_gene: TRBV24-1; CDR3aa: CAAVAKAGWQNTEAFF; CDR3nt: TGTGCCGCCGTTGCGAAAGCAGGGTGGCAGAACACTGAAGCTTTCTTT
d_gene: TRBD1; j_gene: TRBJ2-7; abundance: -; v_gene: TRBV5-4; CDR3aa: CASSSGTGGFYEQYF; CDR3nt: TGTGCCAGCAGCTCTGGGACAGGGGGTTTCTACGAGCAGTACTTC
d_gene: -; j_gene: TRBJ2-7; abundance: -; v_gene: TRBV6-5; CDR3aa: CASTSVYEQYF; CDR3nt: TGTGCCAGCACCTCTGTTTACGAGCAGTACTTC
d_gene: TRBD2; j_gene: TRBJ2-3; abundance: -; v_gene: TRBV6-5; CDR3aa: CATVSGGGADTQYF; CDR3nt: TGTGCCACTGTTAGCGGGGGGGGTGCAGATACGCAGTATTTT